Listed here is a single T cell receptor beta chain. Its cognate antigen is unknown. The CDR3 is made up of 14 amino acids. The sample originates from a study of OX40 agonist ivuxolimab in advanced cancers. Study-wide findings and caveats: At 0.1 to 3.0 mg/kg, clonal expansion of CD4+ and CD8+ blood T cells had occurred by week 6.

Libraries were prepared by immunoSEQ multiplex PCR; TCRdb keeps only in-frame clonotypes and omits some of them. The sample lists about 50,000 clones, roughly nine tenths seen once, with 0.75% to 0.9% in the top ten. This TCR came from an adult with an advanced solid tumor such as melanoma, head and neck, liver or kidney cancer. Sequencing used CD4+ or CD8+ T cells sorted from blood, obtained in a trial of the OX40 agonist ivuxolimab. The chain has TRBV21-1 and TRBJ2-7. TRBV21-1 constitutes a pseudogene. The CDR3 coding sequence is TGTGCCAGCAGCAAAGTGGCTCGTGGGTACGAGCAGTACTTC. Its protein is CASSKVARGYEQYF.